This T cell receptor beta chain was profiled in a study of OX40 agonist ivuxolimab in advanced cancers. Background on the whole study: Ivuxolimab was a fully human IgG2 agonistic monoclonal antibody targeting the costimulatory receptor OX40 (CD134). Peripheral TCRbeta sequencing was intended to test whether TCR sequence diversity was altered and clonal T-cell expansion was caused by ivuxolimab. Partial responses were achieved by three dose-escalation patients, of whom one had hepatocellular carcinoma and two had cutaneous melanoma. Intravenous ivuxolimab was administered to patients every 2 weeks at six dose levels: 0.01, 0.1, 0.3, 1.5, 3 and 10 mg/kg. The dose-escalation cohort was roughly 80% male with a mean age of approximately 60 years, ranging from roughly 23 to 85. The paper describes the monotherapy dose-escalation part (N ≈ 51 patients) of the phase I trial of ivuxolimab. Prior anti-PD-1, anti-PD-L1 or anti-CTLA-4 therapy was permitted, and checkpoint inhibitors had been received by around 39% of dose-escalation patients. Of the roughly 51 dose-escalation patients, hepatocellular carcinoma was present in roughly 19, melanoma in roughly 15, renal cell carcinoma in 9 and head and neck cancer in 9. Study-level results and caveats: In the 0.1-3.0 mg/kg groups, partial responders were among the patients with the lowest normalized peripheral clonal expansion, particularly in CD8+ T cells. Low levels of normalized T-cell clonal expansion were also seen in some patients who did not respond. The antigen specificity of the clonally expanded peripheral T cells was not determined. At doses from 0.1 to 3.0 mg/kg, clonal expansion was seen in both CD4+ and CD8+ blood T cells between baseline and week 6. After ivuxolimab, expanded clones were on average more numerous among CD8+ T cells than among CD4+ T cells.

The trial excluded patients who had a history of autoimmune disease or who were on systemic immunosuppression. Peripheral blood for TCR sequencing was collected from all dose cohorts at baseline, on cycle 4 day 1, and on cycle 7 day 1. Samples were obtained from an open-label, multicenter, first-in-human phase I dose-escalation trial of ivuxolimab. Adults with locally advanced or metastatic melanoma, renal cell carcinoma, hepatocellular carcinoma or head and neck squamous cell carcinoma were enrolled in the trial. Before TCR sequencing, CD4+ T cells and CD8+ T cells from peripheral blood were sorted into separate populations. Note on this clone: Its target antigen remains unknown. No per-base quality is available; no much larger clone lies one base away.

Reading from cysteine to phenylalanine, the CDR3 counts 15 amino acids. Just the 45-base CDR3 DNA is kept, in frame starting at base 1. The trim is 4 bases for V and 3 bases for J, with a gap of 13 bases between the germline ends. According to the germline V gene, CDR1 reads SGHRS and CDR2 reads YFSETQ. For sequencing of the TCRbeta CDR3 region, genomic DNA was extracted from the sorted cells. The immunoSEQ Assay was used for sequencing of TCRbeta CDR3 regions. TCRdb's version of the immuneACCESS table is confined to in-frame rearrangements and falls short of the full clone set. An unresolved V gene accounts for under half of the shortfall where checked; the remainder is of unknown origin. This sample gives roughly 49,000 clones in total; approximately 80% of them show up just once. Jointly, the top ten make up over 5% of the sample.

This specimen was CD4+ or CD8+ T cells sorted from blood, taken in a trial of the OX40 agonist ivuxolimab. Here the chain combines TRBV5-1 and TRBJ2-2, with TRBD1 as a weak D call on 7 bases. The receptor's source is an adult with an advanced solid tumor such as melanoma, head and neck, liver or kidney cancer. The CDR3 reads as follows: CASSPEGADTGELFF. The DNA reads TGCGCCAGCAGCCCGGAGGGGGCGGACACCGGGGAGCTGTTTTTT.